One and the same sample provided the 21 T cell receptor beta chains below, sequenced in a study of beta chain features in type 1 diabetes. All of the isolated RNA was reverse transcribed, so expressed TCRB transcripts were sequenced. Libraries were prepared by immunoSEQ multiplex PCR; TCRdb keeps only in-frame clonotypes and omits some of them. Among about 150,000 clones listed, over 7.5% were seen once. Sequences were obtained from central memory CD4+ T cells from blood. The source of these receptors is a man in his late teens or twenties in good health.

The chain uses TRBV28 and TRBJ2-5, with D perhaps matching TRBD2 (7 bases). V was shortened by 7 bases and J by 5 bases, with 14 bases between the two germline ends. The CDR3 is 13 residues long. CDR1 and CDR2 (germline): MDHEN, SYDVKM. The CDR3 region has the DNA TGTGCCAGCACGGAGGGGGGGACGGAGACCCAGTACTTC. Translating gives CASTEGGTETQYF.

This clone was counted a few times. This CDR3 reads CASSRDFLTDTQYF. The CDR3 region has the DNA TGTGCCAGCAGCCGGGACTTTCTCACAGATACGCAGTATTTT. The chain couples TRBV11-2 to TRBJ2-3; D perhaps matches TRBD2 (6 bases). Germline lookup yields CDR1 SGHAT and CDR2 FQNNGV. This CDR3 comprises 14 residues. V lost 5 bases, J lost 2 bases, and 11 bases lay in between.

The CDR3 bases are TGTGCCAGCAGCAACATCCGGGACAGGGATCAGCCCCAGCATTTT. Translated: CASSNIRDRDQPQHF. The J gene is TRBJ1-5, the V gene TRBV5-4; TRBD1 agrees at 9 bases. CDR1 SGHNT and CDR2 YYREEE come from the germline V gene (reference sequence). This CDR3 has 15 amino acids. The J segment lost 5 bases and the V segment lost 4 bases, leaving 7 bases of the junction unmatched.

This chain joins TRBV18 and TRBJ2-7; TRBD1 matches 7 bases. Looked up from germline, CDR1 is KGHSH and CDR2 is LQKENI. CDR3 length equals 15 residues. J was trimmed by 7 bases and V by 2 bases; bases with no gene match: 11. DNA for the CDR3: TGTGCCAGCTCACCAAAGACAGGGCCCGTGGGGGAGCAGTACTTC. Protein: CASSPKTGPVGEQYF.

V and J are TRBV28 and TRBJ1-6; D uncertain. This CDR3 spans 17 amino acids. V was pared by 5 bases and J by 6 bases, with 20 bases between. Per germline, CDR1 MDHEN and CDR2 SYDVKM. The CDR3: CASSPPPEFRLNSPLHF. CDR3 in DNA: TGTGCCAGCAGTCCGCCCCCGGAGTTCCGCCTTAATTCACCCCTCCACTTT.

This clone came up a few times. The J gene is TRBJ1-5, the V gene TRBV2, with D possibly matching TRBD1 (6 bases). The germline V and J ends were trimmed by 7 bases and 5 bases, with 9 bases remaining between them. The CDR3 is 12 amino acids. CDR1 is SNHLY and CDR2 is FYNNEI in the germline V gene. The CDR3 is CASTWGHQPQHF. The CDR3 DNA follows: TGTGCCAGCACCTGGGGGCATCAGCCCCAGCATTTT.

This clone was seen only a few times. This sequence joins TRBV25-1 and TRBJ2-4, with 7 bases fitting TRBD1. This CDR3 contains 15 residues. J gave up 7 bases and V 1 base, and 7 bases lay outside the gene matches. Germline V gene sequence: CDR1 MGHDK, CDR2 SYGVNS. The chain's CDR3 is CASSELGGRRNIQYF. The CDR3 DNA is TGTGCCAGCAGTGAATTAGGGGGCCGGCGGAACATTCAGTACTTC.

The CDR3 here is CASTEMTEYEAFF. CDR3 sequence (DNA): TGTGCCAGCACCGAAATGACAGAATATGAAGCTTTCTTT. The rearrangement links TRBV7-2 to TRBJ1-1; TRBD1 might be the D (5 bases). Per germline, CDR1 SGHTA and CDR2 FQGNSA. This CDR3 spans 13 amino acids. Trimming shortened V by 7 bases and J by 7 bases, and 16 bases separated the two germline ends.

The table lists this clone with a few counts. The V gene is TRBV10-3, the J gene TRBJ2-3; perhaps TRBD2 as D (7 bases). This CDR3 region has 13 residues. V was trimmed by 8 bases and J by 7 bases, leaving 16 bases between them. Germline V gives CDR1 ENHRY, CDR2 SYGVKD. The CDR3 region has the DNA TGTGCCATCTCGAGTGGGGGGGCGAATACGCAGTATTTT. Translating it yields CAISSGGANTQYF.

In nucleotides, the CDR3 is TGTGCCAGCACCCGGGACAGGGATCAAGATACGCAGTATTTT. Its protein is CASTRDRDQDTQYF. The rearrangement uses TRBV27 and TRBJ2-3; 9 positions match TRBD1. After removal of 7 bases from V and 5 bases from J, the junction contained 7 bases not matched to a gene. The germline V gene encodes CDR1 MNHEY and CDR2 SMNVEV (reference sequence). CDR3 length: 14 amino acids.

V and J are TRBV2 and TRBJ1-2; 7 bases agree with TRBD1. The CDR3 covers 16 residues. The J segment lost 0 bases and the V segment lost 8 bases, leaving 12 bases of the junction unmatched. Germline V CDR1 and CDR2: SNHLY, FYNNEI. CDR3 in amino acids: CASLETRTGTNYGYTF. CDR3 DNA: TGTGCCAGCTTAGAGACGCGGACAGGAACTAACTATGGCTACACCTTC.

There are a few counts of this clone. The rearrangement links TRBV2 to TRBJ2-7, with 7 bases matching TRBD1. The CDR3 has 13 residues. V lost 5 bases, J lost 2 bases, and 3 bases stayed unmatched. Germline V gives CDR1 SNHLY, CDR2 FYNNEI. CDR3 in DNA: TGTGCCAGCAGTTTTGGGACAGCCTACGAGCAGTACTTC. Its protein product is CASSFGTAYEQYF.

This clone was seen repeatedly, ten times or more. This chain joins TRBV7-2 and TRBJ2-7, with D hard to call. V dropped 5 bases and J dropped 1 base, with 9 bases sitting between them. The CDR3 extends over 13 amino acids. Germline V lookup: CDR1 SGHTA, CDR2 FQGNSA. The DNA for the CDR3 is TGTGCCAGCAGCCCAGGAACGTCCTACGAGCAGTACTTC. Its protein is CASSPGTSYEQYF.

This clone was detected a few times. The chain employs TRBV7-2 and TRBJ1-1; 9 bases are a match to TRBD1. With V trimmed by 3 bases and J by 7 bases, 6 bases remained unmatched. The CDR3 runs to 14 residues. The germline gives CDR1 SGHTA, CDR2 FQGNSA. CDR3 sequence (DNA): TGTGCCAGCAGCTTCCAGGGGACAGGGATTGAAGCTTTCTTT. It yields the protein CASSFQGTGIEAFF.

This clone was detected only a few times. In nucleotides, the CDR3 is TGTGCCAGCTCACCACTCGTATCTAGGAGCGGGGAGCTGTTTTTT. Translated, it gives CASSPLVSRSGELFF. This rearrangement joins TRBV18 to TRBJ2-2; D gene ambiguous. Between the trimmed V and J ends, which lost 1 base and 7 bases, there was a span of 13 bases. The CDR3 loop spans 15 amino acids. Germline lookup yields CDR1 KGHSH and CDR2 LQKENI.

The V and J genes are TRBV6-6 and TRBJ2-3; a weak D match, TRBD2 (6 bases). Germline V gene data show CDR1 as MNHNY and CDR2 as SVGAGI (reference sequence). CDR3 length: 14 amino acids. V lost 11 bases and J 0 bases, leaving 15 bases between the germline ends. DNA of the CDR3: TGTGCCGCCAGCATTGGGGGGAGCACAGATACGCAGTATTTT. Protein: CAASIGGSTDTQYF.

A few counts support this clone. The chain couples TRBV29-1 to TRBJ1-1; D unresolved. V gave up 3 bases and J gave up 1 base, with 9 bases separating them. Germline CDR1 reads SQVTM; CDR2 reads ANQGSEA. This CDR3 is 13 amino acids long. CDR3 sequence reads: CSVETGWNTEAFF. CDR3 nucleotides: TGCAGCGTTGAGACGGGATGGAACACTGAAGCTTTCTTT.

The rearrangement links TRBV7-8 to TRBJ2-3, with TRBD2 matching over 8 bases. CDR1 and CDR2 from the germline V gene are SGHVS and FQNEAQ. The CDR3 is made up of 19 amino acids. V gave up 0 bases and J gave up 0 bases; unmatched junction bases: 11. The CDR3 region is CASSLAPTAGAMSTDTQYF. CDR3 bases: TGTGCCAGCAGCTTAGCTCCGACAGCGGGAGCCATGAGCACAGATACGCAGTATTTT.

This chain joins TRBV28 and TRBJ1-2; 7 nucleotides match TRBD1. V shed 1 base, J shed 7 bases, and the junction held 9 bases outside the gene matches. There are 15 residues in the CDR3. CDR1 and CDR2 (germline): MDHEN, SYDVKM. The CDR3 DNA reads as TGTGCCAGCAGTTTATCCCCTCAGGGGGACCGTGGCTACACCTTC. It encodes CASSLSPQGDRGYTF.

In this sample, this clone turned up a few times. The chain employs TRBV28 and TRBJ2-7; the D gene is possibly TRBD1 (6 bases). The CDR3 is made up of 14 amino acids. Germline V gene data show CDR1 as MDHEN and CDR2 as SYDVKM. With 4 bases removed from V and 3 bases from J, the gap between germline ends came to 13 bases. The CDR3 is CASSWDTPDYEQYF. The DNA for the CDR3 is TGTGCCAGCAGTTGGGACACCCCAGACTACGAGCAGTACTTC.

The table lists this clone with a few counts. The rearrangement links TRBV30 to TRBJ1-5; 10 bases match TRBD1. V lost 0 bases, J lost 3 bases, and 5 bases stayed unmatched. The CDR3 contains 16 residues. CDR1 GTSNPN and CDR2 SVGIG come from the germline V gene (reference sequence). As DNA, the CDR3 is TGTGCCTGGAGTGTATGGGGACAGGGGATCAATCAGCCCCAGCATTTT. Encoded protein: CAWSVWGQGINQPQHF.